These 18 T cell receptor beta chains share one sample of origin, sequenced in a study of cytomegalovirus exposure and HLA in healthy donors. 13 Jbeta primers and 60 Vbeta primers were used for the PCR. TCRdb's table, derived via immunoSEQ multiplex PCR, lists solely in-frame clones and lacks some. The sample includes about 180,000 clones, roughly 80% seen only once; the top ten take 4.9%. What was sequenced was PBMCs. These receptors were obtained from a woman between 18 and 30 years old in good health and CMV-seropositive.

J is TRBJ1-3 and V is TRBV29-1; TRBD1 agrees at 8 bases. The CDR3 has 15 amino acids. Germline CDR1 SQVTM, CDR2 ANQGSEA. Unmatched junction bases numbered 5, after V lost 1 base and J lost 3 bases. The CDR3 region has the DNA TGCAGCGTTGAAGGACAGGGGAGGAGTGGAAACACCATATATTTT. It codes for CSVEGQGRSGNTIYF.

The CDR3 reads CASSPGQGPDTQYF. The CDR3, as DNA: TGCGCCAGCAGCCCCGGACAGGGCCCAGATACGCAGTATTTT. The V gene is TRBV4-1, the J gene TRBJ2-3; 8 nucleotides align to TRBD1. CDR3 length: 14 amino acids. V dropped 4 bases and J dropped 4; count of bases not matched to a gene: 4. Germline V gene sequence: CDR1 MGHRA, CDR2 YSYEKL.

The chain recombines TRBV30 with TRBJ2-1, with TRBD2 matching over 9 bases. Looked up from germline, CDR1 is GTSNPN and CDR2 is SVGIG (reference sequence). V dropped 2 bases and J dropped 7; count of bases not matched to a gene: 6. The CDR3 runs 14 residues. As DNA, the CDR3 is TGTGCCTGGAGTCGGCGGGGGGGCCGGAATGAGCAGTTCTTC. Translation: CAWSRRGGRNEQFF.

This clone was seen only once. J is TRBJ1-4 and V is TRBV6-4; TRBD1 might be the D (5 bases). Per germline, CDR1 MRHNA and CDR2 SNTAGT. The V end lost 7 bases, the J end lost 8 bases, and 11 bases lay between the germline ends. There are 12 residues in the CDR3. CDR3 DNA sequence: TGTGCCAGCAAGGGGCGGGAAGAAAAACTGTTTTTT. Residues: CASKGREEKLFF.

The V and J genes are TRBV11-2 and TRBJ2-7; D possibly corresponds to TRBD2 (5 bases). Germline V gene lookup returns CDR1 SGHAT and CDR2 FQNNGV. This CDR3 has 15 amino acids. Trimming cost V 1 base and J 4 bases, with 14 bases left between them. Here the CDR3 DNA reads TGTGCCAGCAGCTTAGTCGGCGATTCGGGATACGAGCAGTACTTC. It encodes CASSLVGDSGYEQYF.

The V gene is TRBV5-1, the J gene TRBJ1-3; D is possibly TRBD1 (5 bases). The CDR3 loop spans 16 amino acids. V shed 4 bases and J shed 0 bases, with 14 bases lying between them. Germline CDR1 SGHRS, CDR2 YFSETQ. Written as DNA, the CDR3 is TGCGCCAGCAGCCGTTGGGGCAGGGACTCTGGAAACACCATATATTTT. Translated: CASSRWGRDSGNTIYF.

The chain is built from TRBV7-3 and TRBJ2-3; 12 bases match TRBD2. J was trimmed by 1 base and V by 4 bases; bases with no gene match: 0. The CDR3 contains 15 residues. Germline CDR1 reads SGHTA; CDR2 reads FQGTGA. CDR3 sequence reads: CASSSSGRGTDTQYF. The DNA of the CDR3 is TGTGCCAGCAGCTCTAGCGGGAGGGGCACAGATACGCAGTATTTT.

CDR3 amino acids: CSVEFGGAGGYEQYF. The CDR3 region has the DNA TGCAGCGTTGAATTTGGCGGAGCGGGGGGCTACGAGCAGTACTTC. The chain links TRBV29-1 to TRBJ2-7; 9 bases line up with TRBD2. Trimming cost V 2 bases and J 3 bases; bases outside gene matches: 8. Germline V gene sequence: CDR1 SQVTM, CDR2 ANQGSEA. The CDR3 is made up of 15 amino acids.

The V gene is TRBV6-5, the J gene TRBJ1-2; TRBD1 matches at 7 bases. CDR1 is MNHEY, CDR2 SVGAGI, per germline. The CDR3 is 13 residues long. V was clipped by 5 bases and J by 9 bases; unmatched bases: 9. The DNA of the CDR3 is TGTGCCAGCAGTGGACCGGGACAGTCAAGCTACACCTTC. As protein: CASSGPGQSSYTF.

This clone has more than one count but fewer than ten. V usage is TRBV2 and J usage is TRBJ2-7, with TRBD2 matching 10 bases. With 9 bases clipped from V and 2 bases from J, the junction kept 10 bases outside the gene matches. The germline gives CDR1 SNHLY, CDR2 FYNNEI. There are 15 residues in the CDR3. The CDR3 bases are TGTGCCAGTCTACCTAGCGGGGGCCCCACCTACGAGCAGTACTTC. Protein product: CASLPSGGPTYEQYF.

The rearrangement joins TRBV6-1 to TRBJ2-3; 8 nucleotides agree with TRBD1. The CDR3 runs 13 residues. Germline loops: CDR1 MNHNS, CDR2 SASEGT. J gave up 6 bases and V 9 bases, and 8 bases lay outside the gene matches. CDR3 DNA: TGTGCCAGTACGGACAGGGTCCCGGATACGCAGTATTTT. It translates to CASTDRVPDTQYF.

This chain joins TRBV27 and TRBJ2-7, with D possibly being TRBD2 (6 bases). In germline, CDR1 is MNHEY, CDR2 SMNVEV (reference sequence). This CDR3 spans 13 amino acids. Deletions cut 5 bases from V and 6 bases from J, with 14 bases between. CDR3 amino acids: CASSPIGGPEQYF. The CDR3 DNA is TGTGCCAGCAGTCCCATTGGAGGGCCCGAGCAGTACTTC.

The chain carries TRBV4-3 and TRBJ1-4; 10 nucleotides agree with TRBD1. Germline CDR1 and CDR2: LGHNA and YSLEER. The CDR3 is made up of 16 amino acids. Trimming took 0 bases from V and 8 from J; bases not matched to a gene: 6. The CDR3 region is CASSQDSGQGEEKLFF. For the CDR3, the DNA is TGCGCCAGCAGCCAAGACTCCGGACAGGGGGAGGAAAAACTGTTTTTT.

The rearrangement uses TRBV10-1 and TRBJ1-6; the D gene is possibly TRBD1 (6 bases). Trimming cost V 2 bases and J 6 bases, with 8 bases left between them. The CDR3 is made up of 14 amino acids. Germline loops: CDR1 WNHNN, CDR2 SYGVQD (reference sequence). This CDR3 reads CASSEGQTNSPLHF. DNA of the CDR3: TGCGCCAGCAGTGAGGGACAGACTAATTCACCCCTCCACTTT.

This clone was observed a few times. V usage is TRBV5-1 and J usage is TRBJ1-1; 9 nucleotides line up with TRBD1. From germline, CDR1 is SGHRS and CDR2 YFSETQ. The V segment lost 7 bases and the J segment 5 bases; nucleotides outside the gene matches: 9. This CDR3 has 14 residues. The CDR3 protein is CASGKQGASTEAFF. The DNA for the CDR3 is TGCGCCAGCGGTAAACAGGGGGCTTCGACTGAAGCTTTCTTT.

The genes are TRBV7-6 and TRBJ2-2; perhaps TRBD2 as D (5 bases). Between the trimmed V and J ends, which lost 1 base and 4 bases, there was a span of 7 bases. Germline CDR1 and CDR2: SGHVS and FNYEAQ. The CDR3 consists of 14 residues. In DNA, the CDR3 is TGTGCCAGCAGCTTAGGGGGAGTCACCGGGGAGCTGTTTTTT. This encodes CASSLGGVTGELFF.

This clone appeared a few times. The V call is TRBV19, the J call TRBJ2-7; 9 bases are shared with TRBD1. V lost 6 bases, J lost 1 base, and 4 bases stayed unmatched. Germline lookup yields CDR1 LNHDA and CDR2 SQIVND (reference sequence). The CDR3 is made up of 14 amino acids. The CDR3 region has the DNA TGTGCCAGTAGCGCCGGGACAGGGTCCTACGAGCAGTACTTC. It is translated as CASSAGTGSYEQYF.

The CDR3 DNA sequence: TGTGCCTGGAGTACAGGTTACACTGAAGCTTTCTTT. As protein: CAWSTGYTEAFF. The chain uses TRBV30 and TRBJ1-1, with a weak D call TRBD1 (5 bases). The V gene's germline CDR1 is GTSNPN and CDR2 SVGIG (reference sequence). The CDR3 runs to 12 residues. Trimming removed 2 bases from V and 3 bases from J, with 7 bases in between.